This TCR beta chain emerged from a study of OX40 agonist ivuxolimab in advanced cancers. Study-level background: Ivuxolimab was an agonistic, fully human IgG2 monoclonal antibody directed against OX40 (CD134), a costimulatory receptor. Peripheral TCRbeta sequencing was intended to test whether TCR sequence diversity was altered and clonal T-cell expansion was caused by ivuxolimab. The dose-escalation cohort was over 70% male with a mean age of about 65 years, ranging from about 20 to 85. Patients were allowed to have had prior anti-PD-1, anti-PD-L1 or anti-CTLA-4 therapy, and 40% to 45% of the dose-escalation patients had been treated with checkpoint inhibitors. Intravenous ivuxolimab was administered to patients every 2 weeks at six dose levels: 0.01, 0.1, 0.3, 1.5, 3 and 10 mg/kg. The paper describes the monotherapy dose-escalation part (N = 52 patients) of the phase I trial of ivuxolimab. Partial responses occurred in three dose-escalation patients, of whom one had hepatocellular carcinoma and two had cutaneous melanoma. Of the approximately 53 patients in dose escalation, some 19 had hepatocellular carcinoma, some 15 had melanoma, 9 had renal cell carcinoma and 9 had head and neck cancer.

What the study reported, not specific to this receptor: In partial responders in the 0.1-3.0 mg/kg groups, normalized peripheral clonal expansion was found to be among the lowest, especially among CD8+ T cells. Low levels of normalized T-cell clonal expansion were also seen in some patients who did not respond. The antigen specificity of the clonally expanded peripheral T cells was not determined. After ivuxolimab, more expanded clones were found on average in CD8+ T cells than in CD4+ T cells. At doses of 0.1 to 3.0 mg/kg, clonal expansion of both CD4+ and CD8+ T cells in blood was seen between baseline and week 6.

To sequence the TCRbeta CDR3 region, genomic DNA was isolated from the sorted cells. TCRbeta CDR3 regions were sequenced using the immunoSEQ Assay. Here the immuneACCESS table is served through TCRdb, limited to in-frame sequences with V and J called. Missing clones are a known gap in these copies; in checked studies unresolved V genes cover under half, and the rest lacks a known reason. This sample comprises roughly 55,000 clones, around 87% of them detected only once. The ten largest make up 10% to 15% of the sample. Details on this clone: Its recognized antigen is unknown. Base qualities are not recorded, but no much larger clone differs from it by a single base.

Patients with a history of autoimmune disease or receiving systemic immunosuppression were excluded from the trial. Peripheral blood for TCR sequencing was drawn from every dose cohort at baseline, at cycle 4 day 1 and at cycle 7 day 1. The samples were drawn from a first-in-human, open-label, multicenter phase I dose-escalation trial of ivuxolimab. Adults with locally advanced or metastatic head and neck squamous cell, hepatocellular, melanoma or renal cell carcinoma were enrolled in the trial. Before TCR sequencing, CD4+ T cells and CD8+ T cells were sorted from peripheral blood as separate populations. According to the germline V gene, CDR1 reads SGHDN and CDR2 reads FVKESK. Between the V and J ends, shortened by 0 bases and 6 bases respectively, the junction contains 14 bases. Reading from cysteine to phenylalanine, the CDR3 counts 15 amino acids. Only the CDR3 DNA stays, 45 bases, in frame from base 1.

The V gene is TRBV14 and the J gene is TRBJ1-1, with no reliable assignment of the D segment. The starting material was CD4+ or CD8+ T cells sorted from blood, obtained in a trial of the OX40 agonist ivuxolimab. This clonotype originated in an adult with an advanced solid tumor such as melanoma, head and neck, liver or kidney cancer. The CDR3 here reads CASSQDQAGEPEAFF. In nucleotide form, the sequence is TGTGCCAGCAGCCAAGATCAGGCAGGAGAACCTGAAGCTTTCTTT.